This T cell receptor (beta chain) derives from a study of Tregs in tolerant kidney transplant recipients. Study-level information: CFSE-labeled recipient PBMCs were cultured roughly 6 days with irradiated graft donor PBMCs, then FACS-sorted.

Study-wide results and limits: Validation in larger populations is needed because few patients were studied.

Produced via immunoSEQ multiplex PCR; TCRdb's table is partial and in-frame only. The repertoire consists of about 8,600 clones, with about 44% occurring once and the leading ten covering roughly 5%. Details on this clone: Antigen unknown.

This CDR3 is 12 amino acids long. With V trimmed by 9 bases and J by 11 bases, 11 bases remained unmatched. Germline values: CDR1 MNHEY, CDR2 SVGAGI. The source material was CD4+ T cells from blood cultured with allogeneic cells. This chain connects TRBV6-5 to TRBJ1-1; 8 nucleotides agree with TRBD1. The TCR was taken from a human donor in good health. CDR3 nucleotides: TGTGCCAGTCGAAGGCAGGGGGCATTTGCTTTCTTT. The encoded protein is CASRRQGAFAFF.